This entry lists 26 T cell receptor beta chains sequenced from one sample in a study of cytomegalovirus exposure and HLA in healthy donors. The study ran its PCR with 60 Vbeta and 13 Jbeta primers. The protocol was immunoSEQ multiplex PCR, while the TCRdb copy is restricted to in-frame clones and leaves out a portion. Here the sample spans under 65,000 clones, around 80% being singletons. The specimen was PBMCs. These TCRs come from a man aged 25-45 years in good health and CMV-seropositive.

The CDR3 loop reads CASSRRGLDDNEQFF. Here the CDR3 DNA reads TGTGCCAGCAGTCGCAGGGGGCTCGATGACAATGAGCAGTTCTTC. The chain has TRBV6-1 and TRBJ2-1, with 8 bases aligning to TRBD1. From germline, CDR1 is MNHNS and CDR2 SASEGT. The J segment lost 5 bases and the V segment lost 5 bases, leaving 8 bases of the junction unmatched. This CDR3 comprises 15 residues.

This clone is a singleton in its sample. The chain recombines TRBV5-5 with TRBJ2-7, with D unresolved. Germline CDR1 and CDR2: SGHKS and YYEKEE (reference sequence). V was clipped by 1 base and J by 1 base, with 6 bases between them. The CDR3 covers 13 residues. The CDR3: CASSLTSSYEQYF. In DNA, the CDR3 is TGTGCCAGCAGCTTGACCAGTTCCTACGAGCAGTACTTC. Based on the CDR3 plus reference TRBV5-5 and TRBJ2-7, the full variable domain is DAGVTQSPTHLIKTRGQQVTLRCSPISGHKSVSWYQQVLGQGPQFIFQYYEKEERGRGNFPDRFSARQFPNYSSELNVNALLLGDSALYLCASSLTSSYEQYFGPGTRLTVT.

Worth noting for this clone: Different DNA sequences within this sample yield the same CDR3. The J gene is TRBJ1-5, the V gene TRBV28; D uncertain. V lost 6 bases to trimming and J lost 7 bases, with 13 bases between them. The germline V gene encodes CDR1 MDHEN and CDR2 SYDVKM. CDR3 length equals 13 residues. CDR3 DNA: TGTGCCAGCAGGAGGCACGGAGACCAGCCCCAGCATTTT. This sequence encodes CASRRHGDQPQHF.

This clone has just one count. V is TRBV2 and J is TRBJ2-1, with D hard to call. This CDR3 region has 18 residues. The V and J ends lost 3 bases and 3 bases respectively, with 21 bases between them. In germline, CDR1 is SNHLY, CDR2 FYNNEI. The CDR3 DNA reads as TGTGCCAGCAGTGATCCCCTGTTGGAGTCCCTCGACTACAATGAGCAGTTCTTC. This gives the protein CASSDPLLESLDYNEQFF.

J is TRBJ2-2 and V is TRBV7-2; D not certain. Germline V gene sequence: CDR1 SGHTA, CDR2 FQGNSA. The CDR3 has 14 amino acids. V was shortened by 3 bases and J by 0 bases, with 5 bases between the two germline ends. The CDR3 coding sequence is TGTGCCAGCAGCTTTTCCGCGAACACCGGGGAGCTGTTTTTT. This codes for CASSFSANTGELFF.

This clone was detected only a few times. CDR3 sequence: CATISRGQVQPQHF. The DNA for the CDR3 is TGTGCCACCATAAGTCGGGGACAGGTTCAGCCCCAGCATTTT. The rearrangement uses TRBV5-8 and TRBJ1-5, with 8 bases lining up with TRBD1. The length of the CDR3 is 14 residues. V lost 9 bases to trimming and J lost 6 bases; unmatched junction nucleotides: 11. CDR1 SGHTS and CDR2 YDEGEE come from the germline V gene.

The chain joins TRBV5-1 to TRBJ1-2, with D uncertain. Germline CDR1 SGHRS, CDR2 YFSETQ. This CDR3 spans 12 amino acids. V was cut by 2 bases and J by 4 bases, with 6 bases left in between. CDR3 sequence reads: CASSFGVYGYTF. Here the CDR3 DNA reads TGCGCCAGCAGCTTCGGGGTCTATGGCTACACCTTC.

The genes are TRBV9 and TRBJ2-3; 9 nucleotides line up with TRBD2. The germline gives CDR1 SGDLS, CDR2 YYNGEE. The CDR3 sequence is 16 residues long. The trim removed 4 bases at V and 1 base at J, leaving 7 bases unmatched. The CDR3 DNA reads as TGTGCCAGCAGCACCCAACTAGCGGGTGGCACAGATACGCAGTATTTT. This translates into CASSTQLAGGTDTQYF.

The V and J genes are TRBV9 and TRBJ2-2, with TRBD2 matching 9 bases. Trimming at V came to 0 bases and at J to 2 bases, leaving 2 bases not matched to a gene. From germline, CDR1 is SGDLS and CDR2 YYNGEE. The CDR3 runs to 16 residues. DNA of the CDR3: TGTGCCAGCAGCGTAGAACTAGCGGGCAACACCGGGGAGCTGTTTTTT. It specifies CASSVELAGNTGELFF.

The chain links TRBV7-8 to TRBJ2-5, with D perhaps matching TRBD2 (5 bases). This CDR3 has 13 residues. Trimming cost V 1 base and J 7 bases, with 10 bases left between them. Germline assignment: CDR1 SGHVS and CDR2 FQNEAQ. CDR3 sequence (DNA): TGTGCCAGCAGCTTAGGGGAGCCCGGGACCCAGTACTTC. It codes for CASSLGEPGTQYF.

V usage is TRBV27 and J usage is TRBJ1-1; 12 nucleotides align to TRBD1. Trimming took 8 bases from V and 5 from J; bases not matched to a gene: 9. The CDR3 loop spans 15 amino acids. Germline-derived CDR1 and CDR2 are MNHEY and SMNVEV (reference sequence). The CDR3 loop reads CASGGTGGARTEAFF. Here the CDR3 DNA reads TGTGCCAGCGGGGGGACAGGGGGCGCGAGAACTGAAGCTTTCTTT.

This chain uses TRBV18 with TRBJ2-5, with D hard to call. Germline lookup yields CDR1 KGHSH and CDR2 LQKENI. V lost 2 bases to trimming and J lost 2 bases, with 3 bases between them. The CDR3 has 12 residues. In DNA, the CDR3 is TGTGCCAGCTCACCATATCAAGAGACCCAGTACTTC. This translates into CASSPYQETQYF.

The V call is TRBV15, the J call TRBJ1-1; 12 bases align to TRBD1. V trimming: 3 bases; J trimming: 3 bases; junction bases outside the gene matches: 2. This CDR3 comprises 15 residues. Germline V CDR1 and CDR2: LNHNV, YYDKDF (reference sequence). The CDR3 protein is CATSRGQGAYTEAFF. The CDR3 DNA reads as TGTGCCACCAGCAGGGGACAGGGGGCTTACACTGAAGCTTTCTTT.

This clone was detected only a few times. The same CDR3 can be traced to other DNA sequences in this sample. The chain couples TRBV6-1 to TRBJ1-6; 12 positions match TRBD1. Germline-derived CDR1 and CDR2 are MNHNS and SASEGT. J gave up 6 bases and V 3 bases, and 6 bases lay outside the gene matches. The CDR3 is 17 amino acids. This CDR3 is CASSDPPGQGANSPLHF. CDR3 coding DNA: TGTGCCAGCAGTGACCCTCCGGGACAGGGGGCTAATTCACCCCTCCACTTT.

The V call is TRBV14, the J call TRBJ2-3; D call uncertain. Looked up from germline, CDR1 is SGHDN and CDR2 is FVKESK. CDR3 length: 13 residues. V lost 7 bases and J lost 5, with 13 bases in between. The CDR3 here is CASTLGSQDTQYF. DNA for the CDR3: TGTGCCAGCACCCTCGGTAGTCAAGATACGCAGTATTTT.

The rearrangement joins TRBV4-1 to TRBJ2-2; a weak D match, TRBD1 (6 bases). CDR1 MGHRA and CDR2 YSYEKL come from the germline V gene. V shed 2 bases and J shed 4 bases, with 14 bases lying between them. The CDR3 is made up of 16 amino acids. CDR3 sequence reads: CASSQKQGKFTGELFF. In DNA form, the CDR3 reads TGCGCCAGCAGCCAAAAACAGGGCAAATTCACCGGGGAGCTGTTTTTT.

The CDR3 protein is CASSEAEAGGQETQYF. CDR3 coding DNA: TGTGCCAGCAGTGAAGCAGAAGCAGGTGGGCAAGAGACCCAGTACTTC. This chain joins TRBV6-1 and TRBJ2-5; no firm D call. V dropped 0 bases and J dropped 2 bases, with 13 bases sitting between them. The V gene's germline CDR1 is MNHNS and CDR2 SASEGT. The CDR3 has 16 amino acids.

This clone was counted between two and nine times. The V gene is TRBV7-6, the J gene TRBJ2-2, with unresolved D. V lost 3 bases, J lost 3 bases, and 8 bases lay in between. This CDR3 has 14 amino acids. CDR1 is SGHVS and CDR2 is FNYEAQ in the germline V gene. CDR3 coding DNA: TGTGCCAGCAGCTTCGTCACTCACACCGGGGAGCTGTTTTTT. This codes for CASSFVTHTGELFF. The entire variable domain, with the rest obtained from reference TRBV7-6 and TRBJ2-2, is as follows: GAGVSQSPRYKVTKRGQDVALRCDPISGHVSLYWYRQALGQGPEFLTYFNYEAQQDKSGLPNDRFSAERPEGSISTLTIQRTEQRDSAMYRCASSFVTHTGELFFGEGSRLTVL.

V usage is TRBV28 and J usage is TRBJ2-3, with a possible D match to TRBD1 (5 bases). Germline CDR1 reads MDHEN; CDR2 reads SYDVKM. This CDR3 has 18 amino acids. V lost 3 bases, J lost 6 bases, and 25 bases lay in between. The CDR3 protein is CASSLEKSVSKGPDTQYF. CDR3 bases: TGTGCCAGCAGTTTGGAGAAGAGTGTATCCAAGGGGCCCGATACGCAGTATTTT.

The chain joins TRBV5-6 to TRBJ1-1; 7 positions agree with TRBD1. V shed 3 bases, J shed 4 bases, and the junction held 15 bases outside the gene matches. Germline lookup yields CDR1 SGHDT and CDR2 YYEEEE. There are 17 residues in the CDR3. CDR3 loop: CASSSNRGSLIGTEAFF. CDR3 sequence (DNA): TGTGCCAGCAGCTCGAACAGGGGTTCGCTTATTGGCACTGAAGCTTTCTTT.

The chain joins TRBV13 to TRBJ2-3; 7 bases map to TRBD1. The CDR3 has 15 residues. CDR1 and CDR2 (germline): PRHDT, FYEKMQ (reference sequence). V was clipped by 5 bases and J by 10 bases; unmatched bases: 15. CDR3 sequence reads: CASSGLIITGDAQYF. Written as DNA, the CDR3 is TGTGCCAGCAGCGGGTTGATTATCACAGGGGACGCGCAGTATTTT.

V is TRBV2 and J is TRBJ2-7; 10 bases map to TRBD2. Per the germline V gene, CDR1 is SNHLY and CDR2 is FYNNEI. J was trimmed by 4 bases and V by 1 base; bases with no gene match: 7. The CDR3 loop spans 16 amino acids. This CDR3 is CASSEGASGGEYEQYF. CDR3 bases: TGTGCCAGCAGTGAAGGGGCTAGCGGGGGAGAGTACGAGCAGTACTTC.

This clone has just one count. The chain's CDR3 is CASSLGGVTEAFF. DNA of the CDR3: TGTGCCAGCAGCTTAGGCGGGGTGACTGAAGCTTTCTTT. The rearrangement uses TRBV7-6 and TRBJ1-1; D remains ambiguous. CDR1 is SGHVS and CDR2 is FNYEAQ in the germline V gene. The CDR3 length is 13 residues. V was trimmed by 1 base and J by 5 bases, leaving 8 bases between them.

The chain is built from TRBV9 and TRBJ2-7; 8 nucleotides line up with TRBD2. The V gene's germline CDR1 is SGDLS and CDR2 YYNGEE. V trimming: 0 bases; J trimming: 2 bases; junction bases outside the gene matches: 7. CDR3 length: 16 residues. For the CDR3, the DNA is TGTGCCAGCAGCGTAGACTCTAGCGGGCCCACCTACGAGCAGTACTTC. Translating gives CASSVDSSGPTYEQYF.

This clone came up a few times. The J gene is TRBJ2-1, the V gene TRBV7-3; 10 bases fit TRBD1. J gave up 6 bases and V 5 bases, and 4 bases lay outside the gene matches. Germline lookup yields CDR1 SGHTA and CDR2 FQGTGA. The CDR3 contains 14 residues. The CDR3 coding sequence is TGTGCCAGCAGCCGGACAGGGGGTATCAATGAGCAGTTCTTC. Translated: CASSRTGGINEQFF.

The chain joins TRBV2 to TRBJ1-1, with no clear D. The ends were cut back, 6 bases at V and 0 bases at J, with 8 bases in the middle. This CDR3 has 13 amino acids. CDR1 is SNHLY, CDR2 FYNNEI, per germline. The CDR3 DNA reads as TGTGCCAGCAGGGCCCCCATGAACACTGAAGCTTTCTTT. It translates to CASRAPMNTEAFF.